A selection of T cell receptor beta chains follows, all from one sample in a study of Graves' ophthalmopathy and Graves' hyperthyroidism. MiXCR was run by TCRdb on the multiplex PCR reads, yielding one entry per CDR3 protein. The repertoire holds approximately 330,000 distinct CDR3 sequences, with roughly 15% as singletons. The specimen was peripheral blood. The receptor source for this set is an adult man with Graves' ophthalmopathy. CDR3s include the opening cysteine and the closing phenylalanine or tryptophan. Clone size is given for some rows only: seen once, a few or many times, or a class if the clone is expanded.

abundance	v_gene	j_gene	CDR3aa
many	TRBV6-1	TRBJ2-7	CASSSVGTYEQYF
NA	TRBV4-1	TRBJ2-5	CASSRPSGGMRGERQETQYF
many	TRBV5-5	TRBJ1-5	CASSTDGDQPQHF
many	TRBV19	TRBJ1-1	CASNPQGASTEAFF
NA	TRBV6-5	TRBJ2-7	CASSSPANTGRYEQYF
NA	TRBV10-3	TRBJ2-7	CAISESWVGRVYYEQYF
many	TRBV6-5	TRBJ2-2	CASSSSPVNTGELFF
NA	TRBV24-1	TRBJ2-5	CATSDPTGLSQETQYF
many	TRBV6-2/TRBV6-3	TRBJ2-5	CASSSWDRGREETQYF
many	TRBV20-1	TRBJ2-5	CSASGGRGRKETQYF
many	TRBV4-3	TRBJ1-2	CASSQGEGNYGYTF
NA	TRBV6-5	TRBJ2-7	CASSYSYQGAYEQYF
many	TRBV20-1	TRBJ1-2	CSALTTGRYGYTF
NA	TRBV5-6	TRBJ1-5	CASSLQGFEQPQHF
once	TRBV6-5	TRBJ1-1	CASSYSRGPMNTEAFF
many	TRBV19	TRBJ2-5	CASSRTRTEVQETQYF
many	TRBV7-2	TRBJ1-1	CASRPPGQGPTEAFF
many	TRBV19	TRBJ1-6	CASSPDSTSVNSPLHF